The clone carrying this T cell receptor beta chain was observed many times. Antigen: not known. This entry is derived from a study of read filtering for tumor transcriptome and immune sequencing. At the level of the study: Mean patient age was around 66 years, range about 47 to 90; 17 to 20 male, 14 to 15 female.

Study observations and caveats: IR-seq and RNA-seq agreed better without single-read clonotypes. This fraction held mixed bone marrow immune cells after CD138-negative sorting.

The library was built from roughly 400 ng RNA with molecular barcoded adaptors for alpha/delta and beta/gamma chains. One entry per CDR3 protein, called by TCRdb with MiXCR from the reads. There are some 130,000 distinct CDR3 sequences in the sample; over 10% occur only once, and approximately 10% lies in the top ten. The germline V gene has CDR1 KGHSH and CDR2 LQKENI. Between the trimmed V and J ends, which lost 6 bases and 6 bases, there was a span of 15 bases. This CDR3 spans 14 amino acids. The material sequenced was a population of CD138-negative cells sorted from bone marrow. V gene TRBV18 combines with J gene TRBJ2-1, with D perhaps matching TRBD1 (6 bases). The source of this sequence is a donor at least 40 years old with multiple myeloma. CDR3 DNA sequence: TGTGCCAGCTCCTGGACAGAGCAGATCAATGAGCAGTTCTTC. It encodes CASSWTEQINEQFF.